One sample yielded the 18 T cell receptor beta chains listed below, sequenced in a study of identical twins. TCRdb fed the 5' RACE reads into MiXCR, producing one record per CDR3 protein. The table has approximately 890,000 distinct CDR3 sequences, 9% to 15% seen once. The sample was also linked to a second study, of yellow fever vaccine responses in identical twins.

The sequencing input was PBMCs. All receptors come from a woman younger than 35 in good health.

Written as DNA, the CDR3 is TGTGCCATCAGTGAGCCGGCTAAGGGCTCTGGGGCCAACGTCCTGACTTTC. It encodes CAISEPAKGSGANVLTF. V is TRBV10-3 and J is TRBJ2-6; D is uncertain. Germline CDR1 is ENHRY and CDR2 is SYGVKD. V lost 2 bases, J lost 0 bases, and 11 bases lay in between. The length of the CDR3 is 17 residues.

This clonotype was seen repeatedly, ten times or more. The genes are TRBV20-1 and TRBJ2-1; D unclear. Germline V CDR1 and CDR2: DFQATT, SNEGSKA (reference sequence). The CDR3 length is 14 residues. With 3 bases removed from V and 4 bases from J, the gap between germline ends came to 13 bases. CDR3 bases: TGCAGTGCTAGTTCGCAGTTTCGTTACAATGAGCAGTTCTTC. This sequence encodes CSASSQFRYNEQFF.

Regarding this clonotype: This may come from a read error, since a much larger clone is one base off. CDR3 in amino acids: CDSSLGLVGTGELFF. For the CDR3, the DNA is TGTGACAGCAGTTTAGGACTAGTGGGGACCGGGGAGCTGTTTTTT. The gene calls are TRBV12-3 or TRBV12-4 and TRBJ2-2, with 7 bases aligning to TRBD2. The length of the CDR3 is 15 residues.

This clonotype has only a few counts. This sequence joins TRBV5-1 and TRBJ1-1; D is uncertain. V was shortened by 0 bases and J by 3 bases, with 12 bases between the two germline ends. The CDR3 covers 15 residues. CDR1 and CDR2 from the germline V gene are SGHRS and YFSETQ. DNA for the CDR3: TGCGCCAGCAGCTTGGGTCCGGGTGGAGACACTGAAGCTTTCTTT. Translated, it gives CASSLGPGGDTEAFF.

The chain joins TRBV5-4 to TRBJ2-3, with 7 bases matching TRBD1. Germline loops: CDR1 SGHNT, CDR2 YYREEE (reference sequence). The CDR3 is 13 residues long. The junction had 1 base not matched to a gene; V was cut back by 4 bases and J by 2 bases. The CDR3 DNA sequence: TGTGCCAGCAGCGACAGGGCCACAGATACGCAGTATTTT. It translates to CASSDRATDTQYF.

The rearrangement joins TRBV7-8 to TRBJ2-5; unclear D gene. Germline V gene data show CDR1 as SGHVS and CDR2 as FQNEAQ. The CDR3 consists of 14 residues. With 0 bases removed from V and 3 bases from J, the gap between germline ends came to 8 bases. The CDR3 is CASSLATREETQYF. The CDR3 bases are TGTGCCAGCAGCTTAGCCACAAGGGAAGAGACCCAGTACTTC. Full variable domain (missing parts from reference TRBV7-8 and TRBJ2-5): GAGVSQSPRYKVAKRGQDVALRCDPISGHVSLFWYQQALGQGPEFLTYFQNEAQLDKSGLPSDRFFAERPEGSVSTLKIQRTQQEDSAVYLCASSLATREETQYFGPGTRLLVL.

The rearrangement links TRBV12-5 to TRBJ2-7; 10 bases fit TRBD2. The CDR3 is 14 amino acids. V gave up 4 bases and J gave up 3 bases; unmatched junction bases: 3. The germline V gene encodes CDR1 LGHNT and CDR2 FRNRAP. CDR3 sequence (DNA): TGTGCTAGTGGTTCGGGACTAGCGAGCTACGAGCAGTACTTC. Its protein is CASGSGLASYEQYF.

This clonotype occurred a few times. This rearrangement joins TRBV12-3 or TRBV12-4 to TRBJ1-6, with D perhaps TRBD1 (5 bases). Trimming stripped 6 bases from V and 7 bases from J, with 16 bases between. There are 15 residues in the CDR3. The CDR3 nucleotides read TGTGCCAGCAGCGGGACCGCGCTAGGGAATTCACCCCTCCACTTT. Protein: CASSGTALGNSPLHF.

The V gene is TRBV5-1, the J gene TRBJ2-3, with TRBD1 matching 7 bases. Germline lookup yields CDR1 SGHRS and CDR2 YFSETQ. The V gene end was trimmed by 2 bases and the J gene end by 2 bases; junction bases not matched to a gene: 5. CDR3 length: 15 amino acids. CDR3 in amino acids: CASSLQGPHTDTQYF. CDR3 sequence (DNA): TGCGCCAGCAGCTTACAGGGGCCCCACACAGATACGCAGTATTTT.

This clonotype was seen many times. The J gene is TRBJ2-1, the V gene TRBV4-1; 7 nucleotides align to TRBD2. CDR1 is MGHRA, CDR2 YSYEKL, per germline. Germline trimming cut 0 bases from V and 9 bases from J; bases unmatched to any gene: 8. The CDR3 has 15 amino acids. The CDR3 DNA follows: TGCGCCAGCAGCCAAGAATCTAGCGGTGTGGGTGAGCAGTTCTTC. Its protein product is CASSQESSGVGEQFF.

Many counts were recorded for this clonotype. The rearrangement joins TRBV7-6 to TRBJ1-1; no clear D. Germline CDR1 reads SGHVS; CDR2 reads FNYEAQ. Deletions cut 2 bases from V and 10 bases from J, with 20 bases between. This CDR3 has 15 residues. The CDR3 nucleotides are TGTGCCAGCAGCTTAACGCCCCTACGCCACCGAACAGCTTTCTTT. This gives the protein CASSLTPLRHRTAFF.

The gene calls are TRBV20-1 and TRBJ2-7; TRBD1 is a possible D gene (5 bases). This CDR3 has 12 amino acids. V lost 3 bases, J lost 4 bases, and 10 bases lay in between. Germline lookup yields CDR1 DFQATT and CDR2 SNEGSKA (reference sequence). CDR3 protein: CSARFRGYEQYV. The CDR3 DNA is TGCAGTGCTAGGTTTAGGGGTTACGAGCAGTACGTC.

The chain has TRBV28 and TRBJ2-5, with TRBD2 matching 11 bases. The germline V gene encodes CDR1 MDHEN and CDR2 SYDVKM. This CDR3 has 15 residues. Trimming removed 2 bases from V and 5 bases from J; junction bases left unmatched: 4. The DNA of the CDR3 is TGTGCCAGCAGTTTAAGGTCTAGCGGGAGGGAGACCCAGTACTTC. It encodes CASSLRSSGRETQYF.

In the case of this clonotype: The junction departs from the called germline gene at one end, perhaps through a read error. V is TRBV20-1 and J is TRBJ1-6; tentative D call: TRBD1 (5 bases). The CDR3 consists of 17 residues. Germline V gene data show CDR1 as DFQATT and CDR2 as SNEGSKA (reference sequence). The CDR3 reads CSARARGALQYNSPLHF. DNA of the CDR3: TGCAGTGCCAGAGCCCGCGGGGCCCTCCAATATAATTCACCCCTCCACTTT.

The chain uses TRBV4-1 and TRBJ2-3, with TRBD2 matching over 13 bases. The V and J ends lost 4 bases and 1 base, in that order; junction bases with no gene match: 11. CDR3 length: 19 residues. In germline, CDR1 is MGHRA, CDR2 YSYEKL. The CDR3 here is CASSPRSLGLAGGTDTQYF. The CDR3 nucleotides are TGCGCCAGCAGCCCCCGAAGCCTTGGACTAGCGGGGGGCACAGATACGCAGTATTTT.

CDR3 nucleotide sequence: TGTGCCAGCAGCCTCTATGGGCAAGAGACCCAGTACTTC. It encodes CASSLYGQETQYF. The chain couples TRBV28 to TRBJ2-5; no definite D call. The CDR3 sequence is 13 residues long. Trimming left V 6 bases short and J 2 bases short, with 10 bases between. CDR1 MDHEN and CDR2 SYDVKM come from the germline V gene.

This clonotype was detected ten times or more. This chain connects TRBV9 to TRBJ1-4; 9 nucleotides match TRBD1. The CDR3 spans 16 residues. The germline CDR1 and CDR2 sequences are SGDLS and YYNGEE. With 0 bases clipped from V and 5 bases from J, the junction kept 5 bases outside the gene matches. Here the CDR3 DNA reads TGTGCCAGCAGCGTAGCCCCACAGGGGGCGAATGAAAAACTGTTTTTT. Translated: CASSVAPQGANEKLFF.

This clonotype was found a few times. J is TRBJ1-2 and V is TRBV12-3 or TRBV12-4; D gene unclear. Trimming stripped 6 bases from V and 6 bases from J, with 11 bases between. This CDR3 contains 12 residues. Here the CDR3 DNA reads TGTGCCAGCAGCGAATTACAGAATGGCTACACCTTC. This gives the protein CASSELQNGYTF.